This TCR beta chain appears in the sequencing data of a study of T-cell memory formation after mild COVID-19. Study-level information: Clustering of TCRs was largely donor specific.

5'RACE, which relied on constant-segment primers, yielded TCR alpha and TCR beta cDNA libraries carrying sample barcodes and UMIs. TCRdb recomputed calls from the 5' RACE reads with MiXCR, one row per CDR3 protein. Among about 82,000 distinct CDR3 sequences, around 13% were seen once, and the ten largest hold about 40%. The CDR3 length is 13 residues. Between the trimmed V and J ends, which lost 6 bases and 3 bases, there was a span of 13 bases. Per germline, CDR1 DFQATT and CDR2 SNEGSKA (reference sequence). The TCR sequence derives from a man between 18 and 35 years old who had mild COVID-19 (a few samples of this study predate the infection). Cell type and time point are not known. V is TRBV20-1 and J is TRBJ2-3, with D maybe TRBD2 (5 bases). Sequencing was performed on PBMCs or a T cell subset sorted from them (not recorded which). CDR3 bases: TGCAGTGCACCCCGAGGGTTGACAGATACGCAGTATTTT. Amino acid sequence: CSAPRGLTDTQYF.